This T cell receptor beta chain came from a study of CD8+ T cells in alopecia areata. For the study at large: Severity of treated patients was scored by affected scalp percentage. Study observations and caveats: Significant decreases in scalp clonality and expanded CD8+ clones followed tofacitinib treatment.

A word on this clone: As yet, its antigen is unknown.

TCR sequencing used cDNA made by reverse transcription of extracted RNA. TCRdb keeps only in-frame clones here, not all; method: immunoSEQ multiplex PCR. The sample lists about 180,000 clones; 50% to 75% were seen once. Stated treatment: oral pan-JAK inhibitor, 5-10 mg twice daily. As part of sample collection, lesional scalp punch biopsies and peripheral blood were taken from alopecia areata patients. Sequenced material: CD4+ T cells sorted from blood, taken around week 55, from a patient treated with tofacitinib. This receptor was obtained from a human donor with alopecia areata.

The DNA of the CDR3 is TGCAGCGTTGGGGACTTTGGGTGGGAGCAGTACTTC. Its protein product is CSVGDFGWEQYF. The chain links TRBV29-1 to TRBJ2-7, with D possibly TRBD2 on 6 matching bases. V was pared by 4 bases and J by 7 bases, with 14 bases between. Per germline, CDR1 SQVTM and CDR2 ANQGSEA. The CDR3 has 12 amino acids.